The entry below describes one TCR beta chain. Antigen unknown. The data originate from a study of CD4 T cells in relation to SARS-CoV-2 and coronaviruses. Study information: Negative control cultures got HIV-1 Nef peptides or no peptide.

Sequencing used immunoSEQ multiplex PCR; TCRdb keeps in-frame clones, though not all of them. There are tens of thousands of clones in the sample; 76% occur only once, and around a fifth lies in the top ten. V lost 6 bases, J lost 2 bases, and 16 bases lay in between. This CDR3 spans 15 amino acids. Germline CDR1 KGHSH, CDR2 LQKENI. The unexposed donors gave CD4+ T cells in 2011-2018, prior to COVID-19. The cells were cultured for around ten days before CD4+ T cells were isolated. Cells permitting, SARS-CoV-2 S/N and four cold-coronavirus spikes were tested on unexposed-donor CD4+ T cells. On days 3 and 7, cultures got half fresh IL-2 medium. Whole-study results and caveats: Samples before the pandemic and after infection were not matched within any donor.

This rearrangement joins TRBV18 to TRBJ1-1; a weak D match, TRBD1 (6 bases). The sequence derives from a human donor in good health. Source material: CD4+ T cells from PBMCs, cultured in vitro. CDR3 region: CASSSGGAGNTEAFF. The DNA of the CDR3 is TGTGCCAGCTCTTCGGGGGGGGCTGGAAACACTGAAGCTTTCTTT.